This paragraph covers one T cell receptor beta chain sequence. Its specificity is not known. This specimen comes from a study of cytomegalovirus exposure and HLA in healthy donors. Regarding the study as a whole: Specificity of three CMV-associated chains for CMV antigens was verified in vitro. TCR beta V- and J-gene trimming was later associated with a missense DCLRE1C variant.

It was with 60 Vbeta and 13 Jbeta primers that the PCR ran. Using immunoSEQ multiplex PCR, the repertoire was profiled, and TCRdb retains in-frame clones only, with some absent. Among 95,000 to 100,000 clones listed, around 80% were seen once. The specimen was PBMCs. The TCR was taken from a human donor in good health.

As DNA, the CDR3 is TGTGCCAGCAGCCAGGGGCGGGAGGGCCTTCCCAGGGATGAGCAGTTCTTC. It specifies CASSQGREGLPRDEQFF. The chain couples TRBV14 to TRBJ2-1; 9 bases line up with TRBD2. This CDR3 comprises 17 residues. J was trimmed by 8 bases and V by 3 bases; bases with no gene match: 14. Germline V CDR1 and CDR2: SGHDN, FVKESK.